The 20 T cell receptor beta chains given below trace back to one sample, sequenced in a study of blood T cell repertoires in COVID-19. Profiling relied on immunoSEQ multiplex PCR, and the TCRdb table lists in-frame clones only, not all of them. This sample has roughly 80,000 clones, with approximately 78% found just once. The sequenced sample was peripheral blood. The receptor source for this set is a human donor in a cohort sampled during active COVID-19.

This sequence joins TRBV5-1 and TRBJ2-2, with D perhaps TRBD1 (6 bases). Germline V gives CDR1 SGHRS, CDR2 YFSETQ. This CDR3 contains 15 residues. Trimming took off 0 bases at V and 7 bases at J, with 13 bases between the two ends. The CDR3 here is CASSLVSGVDGELFF. Written as DNA, the CDR3 is TGCGCCAGCAGCTTGGTTTCAGGGGTAGACGGGGAGCTGTTTTTT.

CDR3 bases: TGTGCCAGCAGTGAATGGGGGGGCCTCACCGGGGAGCTGTTTTTT. Translation gives CASSEWGGLTGELFF. J is TRBJ2-2 and V is TRBV2; perhaps TRBD2 as D (7 bases). V dropped 2 bases and J dropped 4 bases, with 11 bases sitting between them. Germline CDR1 SNHLY, CDR2 FYNNEI. This CDR3 is 15 amino acids long.

The genes are TRBV9 and TRBJ2-3; maybe TRBD1 (6 bases). Per the germline V gene, CDR1 is SGDLS and CDR2 is YYNGEE. The CDR3 contains 15 residues. V was pared by 2 bases and J by 0 bases, with 10 bases between. The CDR3 protein is CASSVGAGSTDTQYF. CDR3 sequence (DNA): TGTGCCAGCAGCGTGGGGGCCGGAAGCACAGATACGCAGTATTTT.

V and J are TRBV12-3 or TRBV12-4 and TRBJ2-7; 7 positions match TRBD1. The V gene end was trimmed by 5 bases and the J gene end by 2 bases; junction bases not matched to a gene: 3. The CDR3 is made up of 13 amino acids. The CDR3 nucleotides read TGTGCCAGCAGTCCCGGGACAGCCTACGAGCAGTACTTC. Encoded protein: CASSPGTAYEQYF.

V and J are TRBV6-5 and TRBJ1-4; D ambiguous. The CDR3 contains 16 residues. Looked up from germline, CDR1 is MNHEY and CDR2 is SVGAGI. V shed 0 bases and J shed 0 bases, with 8 bases lying between them. CDR3 coding DNA: TGTGCCAGCAGTTACTCGATGGCATCAACTAATGAAAAACTGTTTTTT. As protein: CASSYSMASTNEKLFF.

The chain recombines TRBV28 with TRBJ2-5; 7 bases line up with TRBD2. Unmatched junction bases numbered 8, after V lost 6 bases and J lost 4 bases. Germline V gene data show CDR1 as MDHEN and CDR2 as SYDVKM. The CDR3 consists of 14 residues. The CDR3: CASSSRWEGETQYF. In DNA form, the CDR3 reads TGTGCCAGCAGCTCCCGTTGGGAGGGAGAGACCCAGTACTTC.

The V gene is TRBV9, the J gene TRBJ2-1, with 8 positions matching TRBD2. Per the germline V gene, CDR1 is SGDLS and CDR2 is YYNGEE. The CDR3 is 15 residues long. J lost 6 bases, V lost 0 bases, and 5 bases had no gene match. The CDR3 region is CASSVDGGASNEQFF. CDR3 DNA: TGTGCCAGCAGCGTAGACGGGGGGGCTTCCAATGAGCAGTTCTTC.

The chain has TRBV4-1 and TRBJ2-3; 9 positions match TRBD2. V was clipped by 0 bases and J by 5 bases; unmatched bases: 6. The CDR3 length is 16 residues. From germline, CDR1 is MGHRA and CDR2 YSYEKL. The CDR3 DNA reads as TGCGCCAGCAGCCAAGAACTGGCGGGGGGGGGAGATACGCAGTATTTT. Protein product: CASSQELAGGGDTQYF.

The rearrangement uses TRBV5-4 and TRBJ2-2, with D possibly TRBD1 on 6 matching bases. Germline V gene sequence: CDR1 SGHNT, CDR2 YYREEE (reference sequence). V dropped 0 bases and J dropped 5 bases, with 8 bases sitting between them. This CDR3 has 14 residues. CDR3 nucleotides: TGTGCCAGCAGCTTGGCGAGGGGGACCGGGGAGCTGTTTTTT. It encodes CASSLARGTGELFF.

This chain connects TRBV7-2 to TRBJ2-3; TRBD1 aligns across 9 bases. This CDR3 contains 18 residues. Germline V gene data show CDR1 as SGHTA and CDR2 as FQGNSA. Trimming cost V 5 bases and J 6 bases; bases outside gene matches: 18. Here the CDR3 reads CASSNPQSGTGRRDTQYF. The DNA of the CDR3 is TGTGCCAGCAGCAATCCCCAATCTGGGACAGGGAGGCGGGATACGCAGTATTTT. The whole variable domain, remainder taken from reference TRBV7-2 and TRBJ2-3, is GAGVSQSPSNKVTEKGKDVELRCDPISGHTALYWYRQSLGQGLEFLIYFQGNSAPDKSGLPSDRFSAERTGGSVSTLTIQRTQQEDSAVYLCASSNPQSGTGRRDTQYFGPGTRLTVL.

This clone turned up a few times. The chain carries TRBV7-9 and TRBJ1-6; the D gene is possibly TRBD1 (5 bases). V was pared by 1 base and J by 5 bases, with 9 bases between. The germline V gene has CDR1 SEHNR and CDR2 FQNEAQ (reference sequence). The CDR3 runs 15 residues. CDR3 nucleotide sequence: TGTGCCAGCAGCTTAGAGGCAGGGAATAATTCACCCCTCCACTTT. Its translation is CASSLEAGNNSPLHF.

The chain combines TRBV6-6 with TRBJ1-1, with D tentatively TRBD1 (6 bases). Germline CDR1 is MNHNY and CDR2 is SVGAGI (reference sequence). This CDR3 is built from 15 residues. Deletions cut 4 bases from V and 5 bases from J, with 17 bases between. The CDR3 here is CASSSFTGSGTEAFF. The CDR3 DNA reads as TGTGCCAGCAGTTCCTTCACAGGGAGTGGGACTGAAGCTTTCTTT.

The chain couples TRBV6-5 to TRBJ1-1, with D possibly TRBD1 on 6 matching bases. Germline V gene sequence: CDR1 MNHEY, CDR2 SVGAGI. Trimming took 5 bases from V and 0 from J, leaving 13 bases between them. The CDR3 length is 15 residues. The DNA for the CDR3 is TGTGCCAGCAGTCACCCCAGGGACATGAACACTGAAGCTTTCTTT. Encoded protein: CASSHPRDMNTEAFF.

The rearrangement joins TRBV28 to TRBJ1-5; 7 bases map to TRBD1. The CDR3 contains 15 residues. The V and J ends lost 5 bases and 4 bases, in that order; junction bases with no gene match: 8. CDR1 is MDHEN, CDR2 SYDVKM, per germline. CDR3 region: CASSLPGQINQPQHF. The CDR3 DNA is TGTGCCAGCAGTCTACCGGGACAGATTAATCAGCCCCAGCATTTT.

The J gene is TRBJ2-2, the V gene TRBV6-6; TRBD2 matches 7 bases. Trimming cost V 5 bases and J 5 bases; bases outside gene matches: 11. Germline V lookup: CDR1 MNHNY, CDR2 SVGAGI (reference sequence). This CDR3 is built from 16 residues. The CDR3 DNA reads as TGTGCCAGCAGTAACCCGGAGACTAGCCTAACCGGGGAGCTGTTTTTT. Translation: CASSNPETSLTGELFF.

This clone showed up just once. The chain is built from TRBV2 and TRBJ2-2, with D possibly matching TRBD1 (6 bases). V lost 6 bases to trimming and J lost 4 bases, with 15 bases between them. The CDR3 covers 15 residues. Germline-derived CDR1 and CDR2 are SNHLY and FYNNEI. The CDR3 here is CASSLQGRGTGELFF. The CDR3 DNA is TGTGCCAGCAGCCTACAGGGAAGGGGCACCGGGGAGCTGTTTTTT.

This clone was counted only a few times. The chain recombines TRBV3-1 (or the pseudogene TRBV3-2) with TRBJ1-5, with 10 nucleotides matching TRBD1. Germline V CDR1 and CDR2: LGHDT, YNNKEL (reference sequence). V lost 5 bases, J lost 6 bases, and 1 base stayed unmatched. This CDR3 has 13 residues. The CDR3 region has the DNA TGTGCCAGCAGCGGGACAGGGGCTCAGCCCCAGCATTTT. It translates to CASSGTGAQPQHF.

This rearrangement joins TRBV5-1 to TRBJ2-7; the match to TRBD2 covers 8 bases. Germline CDR1 SGHRS, CDR2 YFSETQ. This CDR3 spans 14 amino acids. V trimming: 4 bases; J trimming: 6 bases; junction bases outside the gene matches: 9. CDR3 amino acids: CASSPQGGGLEQYF. The CDR3 nucleotides are TGCGCCAGCAGCCCCCAAGGCGGGGGGCTCGAGCAGTACTTC.

DNA of the CDR3: TGTGCCAGCAGTGAAGGGTGGACTAGCGGATTCACAGATACGCAGTATTTT. Encoded protein: CASSEGWTSGFTDTQYF. The chain recombines TRBV6-1 with TRBJ2-3; 10 bases fit TRBD2. Germline lookup yields CDR1 MNHNS and CDR2 SASEGT. J was trimmed by 2 bases and V by 1 base; bases with no gene match: 6. This CDR3 has 17 amino acids.

The CDR3 loop reads CASSSGTGYDQPQHF. The DNA for the CDR3 is TGTGCCAGCAGTTCCGGGACAGGGTACGATCAGCCCCAGCATTTT. This chain connects TRBV28 to TRBJ1-5; 9 bases agree with TRBD1. This CDR3 has 15 residues. V lost 4 bases, J lost 5 bases, and 6 bases stayed unmatched. Germline V lookup: CDR1 MDHEN, CDR2 SYDVKM.